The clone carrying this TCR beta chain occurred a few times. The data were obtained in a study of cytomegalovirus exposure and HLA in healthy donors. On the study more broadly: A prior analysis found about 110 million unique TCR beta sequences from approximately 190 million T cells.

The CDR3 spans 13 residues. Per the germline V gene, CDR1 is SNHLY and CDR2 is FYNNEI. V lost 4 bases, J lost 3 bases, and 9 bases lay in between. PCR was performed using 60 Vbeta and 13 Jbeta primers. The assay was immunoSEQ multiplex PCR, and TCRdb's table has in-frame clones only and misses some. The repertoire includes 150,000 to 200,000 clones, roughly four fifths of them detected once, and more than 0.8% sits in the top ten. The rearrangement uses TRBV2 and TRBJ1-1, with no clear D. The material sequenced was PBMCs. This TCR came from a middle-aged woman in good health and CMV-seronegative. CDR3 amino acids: CASSVREDTEAFF. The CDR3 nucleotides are TGTGCCAGCAGTGTAAGGGAGGACACTGAAGCTTTCTTT.